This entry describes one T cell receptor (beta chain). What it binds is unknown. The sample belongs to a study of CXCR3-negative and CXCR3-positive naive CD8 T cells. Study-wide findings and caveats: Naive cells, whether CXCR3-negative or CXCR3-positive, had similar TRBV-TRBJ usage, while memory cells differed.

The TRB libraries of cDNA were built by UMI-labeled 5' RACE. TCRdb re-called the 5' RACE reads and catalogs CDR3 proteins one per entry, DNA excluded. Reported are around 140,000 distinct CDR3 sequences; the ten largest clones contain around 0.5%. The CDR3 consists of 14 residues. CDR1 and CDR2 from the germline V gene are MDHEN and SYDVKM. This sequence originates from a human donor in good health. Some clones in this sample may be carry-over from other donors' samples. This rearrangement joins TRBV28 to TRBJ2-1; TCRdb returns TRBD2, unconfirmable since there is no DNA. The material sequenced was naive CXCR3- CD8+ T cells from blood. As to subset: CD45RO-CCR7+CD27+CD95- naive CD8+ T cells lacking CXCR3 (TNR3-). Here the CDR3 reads CASSGLRPNNEQFF.